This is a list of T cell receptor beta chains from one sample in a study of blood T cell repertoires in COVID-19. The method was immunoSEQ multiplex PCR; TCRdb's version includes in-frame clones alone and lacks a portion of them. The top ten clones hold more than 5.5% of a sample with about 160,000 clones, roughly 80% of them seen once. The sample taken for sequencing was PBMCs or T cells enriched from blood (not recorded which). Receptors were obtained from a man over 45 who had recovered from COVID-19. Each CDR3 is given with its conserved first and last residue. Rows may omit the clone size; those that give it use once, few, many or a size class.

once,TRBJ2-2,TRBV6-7,CASSYPGIDRGGTGELFF
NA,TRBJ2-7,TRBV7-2,CASSLGAVLSYEQYF
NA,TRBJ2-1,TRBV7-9,CASSLGGTAGEGFF
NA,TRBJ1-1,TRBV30,CAWSVQGHQTEAFF
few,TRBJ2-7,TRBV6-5,CASRSGTGGTYEQYF
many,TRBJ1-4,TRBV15,CATSDRARANEKLFF
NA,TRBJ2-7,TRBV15,CATRGNSYEQYF
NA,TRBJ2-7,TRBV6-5,CASTYLAGRSYEQYF
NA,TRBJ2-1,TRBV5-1,CASRPAGGRNEQFF
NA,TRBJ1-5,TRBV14,CASSRQTSNQPQHF
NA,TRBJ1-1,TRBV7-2,CASSLATGGTEAFF
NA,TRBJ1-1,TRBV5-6,CASSFRDSLMNTEAFF
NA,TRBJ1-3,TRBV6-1,CASSEGGSSGNTIYF
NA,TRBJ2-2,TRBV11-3,CASSPVTGAGELFF
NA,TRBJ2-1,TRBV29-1,CSVVGTGVVKVGNEQFF
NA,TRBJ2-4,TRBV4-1,CASSQDLTSGGAVTKNIQYF
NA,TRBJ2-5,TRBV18,CASSPWASGVRTQYF
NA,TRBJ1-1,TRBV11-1,CASSIGQLGTEAFF
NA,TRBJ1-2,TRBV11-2,CASSSQGAGGYTF
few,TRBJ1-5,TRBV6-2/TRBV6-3,CASSYSVGPQHF
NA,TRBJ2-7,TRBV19,CASSIAGTGQSYEQYF
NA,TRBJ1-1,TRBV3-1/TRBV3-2,CASSQDKPARNTEAFF
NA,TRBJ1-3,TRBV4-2,CASSQGDSRSGNTIYF
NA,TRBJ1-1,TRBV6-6,CASSYPRENTEAFF
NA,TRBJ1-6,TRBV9,CASSVQDYNSPLHF
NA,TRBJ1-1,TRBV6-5,CASGTDPWAEAFF
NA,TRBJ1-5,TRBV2,CASKSQGGGNQPQHF
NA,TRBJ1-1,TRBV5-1,CATSYSSQGRNTEAFF
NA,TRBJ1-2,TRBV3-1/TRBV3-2,CASSLGTVESYGYTF
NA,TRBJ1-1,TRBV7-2,CASSPTSRVNTEAFF